The subject of this entry is one T cell receptor beta chain. The antigen is undetermined. This sample is drawn from a study of T cell responses to AZD1222 COVID-19 vaccine. Whole-study findings and limits: Two doses of AZD1222 preceded a rise in Spike-specific TCR breadth and depth. Donors were mostly white British, more females; clonal diversity possibly underestimated.

Sequencing was performed with immunoSEQ multiplex PCR; in TCRdb, only in-frame clones are kept and a portion is missing. This table holds some 140,000 clones, approximately 88% found once. The V and J ends lost 5 bases and 7 bases, in that order; junction bases with no gene match: 7. CDR1 and CDR2 from the germline V gene are PRHDT and FYEKMQ (reference sequence). CDR3 length: 15 residues. Sequenced here: peripheral blood, sampled on day 0 of AZD1222 vaccination. The chain recombines TRBV13 with TRBJ1-6, with 8 bases fitting TRBD1. The receptor comes from an adult in good health. Here the CDR3 reads CASSRRDRLNSPLHF. Here the CDR3 DNA reads TGTGCCAGCAGCCGGAGGGACAGGCTGAATTCACCCCTCCACTTT.